A single sample gave rise to the 23 T cell receptor beta chains below, sequenced in a study of blood T cells in healthy people across ages (dated by TCRdb to between 2014 and 2017). The library was produced with 5' RACE. Sequenced on an Illumina HiSeq 2500. A second PCR of about 7 to 12 cycles was run with a J-beta primer mix and a sample-barcoded 5' primer. TCRdb reanalyzed the raw reads on its own, using fastp at Q25 for trimming and MiXCR for clone calling, and kept in-frame beta chains. Records with the same CDR3 protein are collapsed into one entry carrying the most frequent genes and DNA. The sample table lists hundreds of thousands of distinct CDR3 sequences, 22% of them with a count of one. The top ten constitute less than 25% of the sample. Input material: blood. These receptors were obtained from a man aged 70-80 years in good health.

In this sample, this clonotype turned up a few times. The rearrangement links TRBV20-1 to TRBJ2-4; the D is unclear. This CDR3 has 13 residues. Trimming removed 7 bases from V and 1 base from J, with 11 bases in between. Germline CDR1 DFQATT, CDR2 SNEGSKA (reference sequence). Written as DNA, the CDR3 is TGCAGTGGGGCGGTGGGGGCCAAAAACATTCAGTACTTC. This codes for CSGAVGAKNIQYF.

The chain couples TRBV20-1 to TRBJ2-2, with D hard to call. This CDR3 has 12 amino acids. V dropped 2 bases and J dropped 7 bases, with 8 bases sitting between them. Germline V gives CDR1 DFQATT, CDR2 SNEGSKA (reference sequence). DNA of the CDR3: TGCAGTGCTAGACGGATCGGCGGGGAGCTGTTTTTT. Protein sequence: CSARRIGGELFF.

This clonotype appeared a few times. One end of the junction is discordant with germline, which a read error may explain. This rearrangement joins TRBV24-1 to TRBJ1-2; TRBD1 matches 7 bases. The CDR3 covers 15 residues. Per germline, CDR1 KGHDR and CDR2 SFDVKD. The CDR3 DNA sequence: TGTGCCGCCAGTGATTCGACAGGGAACAGCTATGGCTACACCTTC. Amino acids: CAASDSTGNSYGYTF.

This clonotype was counted between two and nine times. The chain recombines TRBV3-1 with TRBJ2-2; 9 bases match TRBD1. The CDR3 loop spans 17 amino acids. V was pared by 0 bases and J by 6 bases, with 8 bases of the junction left unmatched. Germline V gene sequence: CDR1 LGHDT, CDR2 YNNKEL (reference sequence). The DNA of the CDR3 is TGTGCCAGCAGCCAAGATCTGGACAGGGGAAGGGCCGGGGAGCTGTTTTTT. Amino acids: CASSQDLDRGRAGELFF.

This clonotype was observed a handful of times. The chain employs TRBV12-5 and TRBJ2-2; TRBD1 is a possible D gene (5 bases). Germline CDR1 is LGHNT and CDR2 is FRNRAP. The CDR3 has 13 residues. Trimming pared 6 bases from V and 6 bases from J, leaving 11 bases between. The CDR3 bases are TGTGCTAGTGGAGCAGGGTCGGCCGGGGAGCTGTTTTTT. Protein product: CASGAGSAGELFF.

The chain has TRBV7-9 and TRBJ2-5; D perhaps matches TRBD1 (6 bases). CDR1 is SEHNR, CDR2 FQNEAQ, per germline (reference sequence). Trimming cost V 1 base and J 4 bases, with 10 bases left between them. The CDR3 runs 14 residues. The CDR3 here is CASSLVVDRETQYF. CDR3 DNA: TGTGCCAGCAGCTTAGTCGTGGACAGAGAGACCCAGTACTTC.

This clonotype occurred a few times. The chain links TRBV5-1 to TRBJ2-7, with D perhaps matching TRBD1 or TRBD2 (6 bases each). The CDR3 sequence is 17 residues long. Trimming removed 0 bases at V and 3 bases at J, with 19 bases between. Germline-derived CDR1 and CDR2 are SGHRS and YFSETQ. Here the CDR3 reads CASSLENPRGPVYEQYF. The CDR3 DNA is TGCGCCAGCAGCTTGGAGAATCCACGGGGGCCGGTCTACGAGCAGTACTTC.

There are a few counts of this clonotype. V usage is TRBV6-6 and J usage is TRBJ2-7; 7 nucleotides align to TRBD1. Germline V lookup: CDR1 MNHNY, CDR2 SVGAGI (reference sequence). The CDR3 spans 13 residues. The trim removed 5 bases at V and 7 bases at J, leaving 8 bases unmatched. CDR3 in DNA: TGTGCCAGCAGTCCCCGACAGGGACAGGAGCAGTACGTC. Translation gives CASSPRQGQEQYV.

In its sample, this clonotype was seen a few times. The rearrangement links TRBV7-8 to TRBJ1-5, with D maybe TRBD1 (6 bases). V lost 5 bases and J lost 7, with 18 bases in between. Germline CDR1 and CDR2: SGHVS and FQNEAQ. The CDR3 is 15 residues long. This CDR3 reads CASSPLQGIGQPQHF. The CDR3, as DNA: TGTGCCAGCAGCCCACTCCAGGGGATCGGGCAGCCCCAGCATTTT. The full variable domain, in which reference TRBV7-8 and TRBJ1-5 provide the parts outside the CDR3, is GAGVSQSPRYKVAKRGQDVALRCDPISGHVSLFWYQQALGQGPEFLTYFQNEAQLDKSGLPSDRFFAERPEGSVSTLKIQRTQQEDSAVYLCASSPLQGIGQPQHFGDGTRLSIL.

This clonotype occurred a few times. The DNA for the CDR3 is TGTGCCATCAGTGAGTCGTTGACTAGCGGGGGTCCTAAGAATGAGCAGTTCTTC. As protein: CAISESLTSGGPKNEQFF. This chain connects TRBV10-3 to TRBJ2-7; TRBD2 matches at 12 bases. The DNA end is a closer match to TRBJ2-1, so the J assignment may be wrong. CDR1 is ENHRY and CDR2 is SYGVKD in the germline V gene. The length of the CDR3 is 18 residues.

This chain connects TRBV18 to TRBJ2-1; 8 nucleotides line up with TRBD2. The CDR3 has 15 residues. CDR1 and CDR2 (germline): KGHSH, LQKENI. Losses at the gene ends were 4 bases for V and 5 bases for J; bases not matched to a gene: 7. CDR3 region: CASSLSGGRNNEQFF. In nucleotides, the CDR3 is TGTGCCAGCTCACTTTCTGGCGGGAGGAACAATGAGCAGTTCTTC.

The V call is TRBV14, the J call TRBJ2-1; 13 positions agree with TRBD2. The germline V gene encodes CDR1 SGHDN and CDR2 FVKESK. V lost 3 bases and J lost 5; bases outside the gene matches: 4. The CDR3 length is 16 residues. CDR3 in DNA: TGTGCCAGCAGCCACCTAACTAGCGGGAGGGACAATGAGCAGTTCTTC. It is translated as CASSHLTSGRDNEQFF.

This clonotype was found a few times. This chain links TRBV7-9 with TRBJ2-7; perhaps D is TRBD1 or TRBD2 (5 bases each). In germline, CDR1 is SEHNR, CDR2 FQNEAQ (reference sequence). The CDR3 extends over 12 amino acids. Trimming pared 4 bases from V and 4 bases from J, leaving 8 bases between. Written as DNA, the CDR3 is TGTGCCAGCAGCTGGGACCGATACGAGCAGTACTTC. This codes for CASSWDRYEQYF.

The rearrangement uses TRBV20-1 and TRBJ2-5; TRBD1 is a possible D gene (6 bases). The CDR3 runs to 12 residues. V was cut by 7 bases and J by 5 bases, with 14 bases left in between. From germline, CDR1 is DFQATT and CDR2 SNEGSKA (reference sequence). The CDR3, as DNA: TGCAGTGTGGTCAGGGGCAGGGAGACCCAGTACTTC. It specifies CSVVRGRETQYF.

This clonotype came up a few times. CDR3 region: CASSDRRLYGYTF. CDR3 coding DNA: TGTGCCAGCAGTGATCGCAGACTCTATGGCTACACCTTC. V gene TRBV2 combines with J gene TRBJ1-2, with D unclear. This CDR3 has 13 residues. Trimming pared 3 bases from V and 4 bases from J, leaving 9 bases between. Germline-derived CDR1 and CDR2 are SNHLY and FYNNEI.

In its sample, this clonotype was seen many times. This chain joins TRBV25-1 and TRBJ2-3, with D perhaps matching TRBD2 (6 bases). Trimming stripped 5 bases from V and 5 bases from J, with 11 bases between. The CDR3 has 13 amino acids. Germline values: CDR1 MGHDK, CDR2 SYGVNS. CDR3 region: CASSPTSRDTQYF. CDR3 in DNA: TGTGCCAGCAGTCCTACTAGCCGAGATACGCAGTATTTT. The entire variable domain, with the rest obtained from reference TRBV25-1 and TRBJ2-3, is as follows: EADIYQTPRYLVIGTGKKITLECSQTMGHDKMYWYQQDPGMELHLIHYSYGVNSTEKGDLSSESTVSRIRTEHFPLTLESARPSHTSQYLCASSPTSRDTQYFGPGTRLTVL.

This clonotype was counted a single time. The gene calls are TRBV29-1 and TRBJ2-5; D unclear. Deletions cut 1 base from V and 1 base from J, with 10 bases between. Germline V gene sequence: CDR1 SQVTM, CDR2 ANQGSEA. The CDR3 has 14 amino acids. CDR3 loop: CSVEGLSSQETQYF. Written as DNA, the CDR3 is TGCAGCGTTGAAGGGTTATCGAGCCAAGAGACCCAGTACTTC.

V and J are TRBV12-3 or TRBV12-4 and TRBJ2-1; the match to TRBD1 covers 9 bases. This CDR3 has 16 amino acids. With 0 bases clipped from V and 7 bases from J, the junction kept 7 bases outside the gene matches. CDR3 bases: TGTGCCAGCAGTTTAGCCTGGACAGGGGAGAGGAATGAGCAGTTCTTC. Translating it yields CASSLAWTGERNEQFF.

This clonotype was observed a handful of times. J is TRBJ2-4 and V is TRBV20-1; a weak D match, TRBD2 (6 bases). CDR1 is DFQATT, CDR2 SNEGSKA, per germline (reference sequence). The V end was cut by 3 bases, the J end by 0 bases, with 12 bases between. This CDR3 region has 15 residues. The CDR3 region has the DNA TGCAGTGCTAGCGGGGGACCTCTAGCCAAAAACATTCAGTACTTC. Translation gives CSASGGPLAKNIQYF.

This clonotype was observed a few times. The junction departs from the called germline gene at one end, perhaps through a read error. The chain joins TRBV9 to TRBJ2-5, with 9 nucleotides matching TRBD1. CDR1 is SGDLS, CDR2 YYNGEE, per germline. The length of the CDR3 is 14 residues. The CDR3 nucleotides read TGTGCCAGTAGCGTAGGGACAGGGTCGGAAGAGCAGTACTTC. Protein sequence: CASSVGTGSEEQYF.

V and J are TRBV20-1 and TRBJ2-3; the match to TRBD2 covers 7 bases. Germline CDR1 and CDR2: DFQATT and SNEGSKA (reference sequence). The junction had 12 bases not matched to a gene; V was cut back by 4 bases and J by 2 bases. CDR3 length equals 16 residues. In nucleotides, the CDR3 is TGCAGTGCTAACGATCGCGGGAGAGGGGACACAGATACGCAGTATTTT. It specifies CSANDRGRGDTDTQYF.

Notes on this clonotype: The conserved final phenylalanine or tryptophan is absent from the CDR3, which likely points to a read error. No DNA is shown, since the ends of the CDR3 on it are uncertain; the CDR3 is the one TCRdb lists. This chain joins TRBV29-1 and TRBJ2-3; whether TRBD1, the table's D call, matches the DNA was not checked. The length of the CDR3 is 13 amino acids, counting both ends. From germline, CDR1 is SQVTM and CDR2 ANQGSEA. CDR3 protein: CSVEIGGGSTNVC.

This clonotype turned up a few times. The genes are TRBV10-3 and TRBJ2-5; D might be TRBD2 (5 bases). The DNA matches TRBJ2-7 better at its end, which makes the J call doubtful. CDR1 and CDR2 from the germline V gene are ENHRY and SYGVKD. The CDR3 is 14 amino acids. The CDR3 sequence is CAISGSESSYEQYV. DNA of the CDR3: TGTGCCATCAGTGGTAGCGAAAGCTCCTACGAGCAGTACGTC.